A selection of T cell receptor beta chains follows, all from one sample in a study of cytomegalovirus exposure and HLA in healthy donors. Produced via immunoSEQ multiplex PCR; TCRdb's table is partial and in-frame only. The sample consists of 130,000 or so clones, roughly four fifths of them appearing once. Sequencing was performed on PBMCs. These receptors originate from a man aged 18 to 29 in good health and CMV-seropositive. The CDR3 runs from the conserved cysteine through the conserved F or W. Fields, in order: D gene, clone size, J gene, V gene, CDR3 DNA, CDR3 protein. D genes are given only for firm matches. Clone sizes are given selectively: once, few, many, or a class where the clone is expanded.

d_call: TRBD1; clone_size: -; j_call: TRBJ2-7; v_call: TRBV6-5; cdr3_nt: TGTGCCAGCAGTCACCGGGACAGGGGAGTATACGAGCAGTACTTC; cdr3_aa: CASSHRDRGVYEQYF
d_call: TRBD1; clone_size: few; j_call: TRBJ1-2; v_call: TRBV6-4; cdr3_nt: TGTGCCAGCAGTCCGGGACAGGGTTACTATGGCTACACCTTC; cdr3_aa: CASSPGQGYYGYTF
d_call: TRBD1; clone_size: -; j_call: TRBJ2-7; v_call: TRBV7-9; cdr3_nt: TGTGCCAGCAGCTTGGGAGACAGGGCGAGTAACGAGCAGTACTTC; cdr3_aa: CASSLGDRASNEQYF
d_call: -; clone_size: -; j_call: TRBJ2-4; v_call: TRBV19; cdr3_nt: TGTGCCAGTAGCCGTGGGGGCCGGGGAAACATTCAGTACTTC; cdr3_aa: CASSRGGRGNIQYF
d_call: TRBD1; clone_size: once; j_call: TRBJ2-7; v_call: TRBV5-1; cdr3_nt: TGCGCCAGCAGCTTTGTGGGACAGGGGAACTACGAGCAGTACTTC; cdr3_aa: CASSFVGQGNYEQYF
d_call: TRBD1; clone_size: -; j_call: TRBJ1-5; v_call: TRBV27; cdr3_nt: TGTGCCAGCAGTTTGGCGGACAGGGGGGCGAGTCAGCCCCAGCATTTT; cdr3_aa: CASSLADRGASQPQHF
d_call: -; clone_size: -; j_call: TRBJ2-5; v_call: TRBV28; cdr3_nt: TGTGCCAGCATCAGGGGTCAACTTGACCAAGAGACCCAGTACTTC; cdr3_aa: CASIRGQLDQETQYF
d_call: -; clone_size: -; j_call: TRBJ1-1; v_call: TRBV18; cdr3_nt: TGTGCCAGCTCGAGCGGGACGCTCAACACTGAAGCTTTCTTT; cdr3_aa: CASSSGTLNTEAFF
d_call: TRBD2; clone_size: -; j_call: TRBJ2-1; v_call: TRBV4-1; cdr3_nt: TGCGCCAGCAGCCAACAAAGCGGGGCCTCGTTTGCCAATGAGCAGTTCTTC; cdr3_aa: CASSQQSGASFANEQFF
d_call: -; clone_size: -; j_call: TRBJ2-7; v_call: TRBV19; cdr3_nt: TGTGCCAGTAGTATGGGGCAGGGGGGCTCCTCCTACGAGCAGTACTTC; cdr3_aa: CASSMGQGGSSYEQYF
d_call: -; clone_size: -; j_call: TRBJ2-1; v_call: TRBV6-1; cdr3_nt: TGTGCCAGCAGTGAAGTCGCGGCGCGGAATGAGCAGTTCTTC; cdr3_aa: CASSEVAARNEQFF
d_call: TRBD2; clone_size: -; j_call: TRBJ2-7; v_call: TRBV4-1; cdr3_nt: TGCGCCAGCAGCCAACCCGGGACTAGTCTGAGGGAGCAGTACTTC; cdr3_aa: CASSQPGTSLREQYF
d_call: -; clone_size: -; j_call: TRBJ2-7; v_call: TRBV2; cdr3_nt: TGTGCCAGCAGTCGGGCGGAGGGCTACGAGCAGTACTTC; cdr3_aa: CASSRAEGYEQYF
d_call: -; clone_size: -; j_call: TRBJ2-1; v_call: TRBV28; cdr3_nt: TGTGCCAGCAGTTTAGGGCCCGGTGGCTCCTACAATGAGCAGTTCTTC; cdr3_aa: CASSLGPGGSYNEQFF
d_call: -; clone_size: -; j_call: TRBJ1-2; v_call: TRBV7-9; cdr3_nt: TGTGCCAGCAGCTACTTACAGTCTCCTAACTATGGCTACACCTTC; cdr3_aa: CASSYLQSPNYGYTF
d_call: -; clone_size: -; j_call: TRBJ1-1; v_call: TRBV6-1; cdr3_nt: TGTGCCAGCAGCCACAGGGTTCCTGAAGCTTTCTTT; cdr3_aa: CASSHRVPEAFF
d_call: TRBD1; clone_size: -; j_call: TRBJ1-1; v_call: TRBV2; cdr3_nt: TGTGCCAGCAGGAAGGACAGGGAGACTGAAGCTTTCTTT; cdr3_aa: CASRKDRETEAFF
d_call: -; clone_size: -; j_call: TRBJ1-2; v_call: TRBV29-1; cdr3_nt: TGCAGCGTTGGACAGACACCAGGACGGAACTATGGCTACACCTTC; cdr3_aa: CSVGQTPGRNYGYTF
d_call: TRBD2; clone_size: -; j_call: TRBJ2-7; v_call: TRBV9; cdr3_nt: TGTGCCAGCAGCGTAGCGGCTAGCGGGAGTTACGAGCAGTACTTC; cdr3_aa: CASSVAASGSYEQYF
d_call: -; clone_size: -; j_call: TRBJ2-2; v_call: TRBV14; cdr3_nt: TGTGCCAGCAGCCAATACCGCCGGGACACCGGGGAGCTGTTTTTT; cdr3_aa: CASSQYRRDTGELFF
d_call: -; clone_size: -; j_call: TRBJ1-6; v_call: TRBV5-6; cdr3_nt: TGTGCCAGCAGCTTGGTGGGCAGGTGGAATTCACCCCTCCACTTT; cdr3_aa: CASSLVGRWNSPLHF
d_call: TRBD2; clone_size: -; j_call: TRBJ2-3; v_call: TRBV27; cdr3_nt: TGTGCCAGCAGTTGGACGACTAGCGAGGCAGATACGCAGTATTTT; cdr3_aa: CASSWTTSEADTQYF
d_call: TRBD2; clone_size: -; j_call: TRBJ2-1; v_call: TRBV5-1; cdr3_nt: TGCGCCAGCAGCTTGGCGCTCCTGACTAAGCGGGAGGGGTATGAGCAGTTCTTC; cdr3_aa: CASSLALLTKREGYEQFF
d_call: TRBD1; clone_size: -; j_call: TRBJ2-3; v_call: TRBV5-1; cdr3_nt: TGCGCCAGCAGCGGGACAGGGTTGAACACAGATACGCAGTATTTT; cdr3_aa: CASSGTGLNTDTQYF
d_call: -; clone_size: -; j_call: TRBJ2-7; v_call: TRBV6-5; cdr3_nt: TGTGCCAGCAGTTACCCTAGGGGCGAGCAGTACTTC; cdr3_aa: CASSYPRGEQYF
d_call: TRBD1; clone_size: few; j_call: TRBJ2-1; v_call: TRBV19; cdr3_nt: TGTGCCAGTAGTTTGGGACAGGGGCGCACTAAATCGAATGAGCAGTTCTTC; cdr3_aa: CASSLGQGRTKSNEQFF
d_call: -; clone_size: -; j_call: TRBJ1-1; v_call: TRBV7-9; cdr3_nt: TGTGCCAGCAGCTCAACAGGGATGAACACTGAAGCTTTCTTT; cdr3_aa: CASSSTGMNTEAFF
d_call: -; clone_size: -; j_call: TRBJ1-3; v_call: TRBV11-2; cdr3_nt: TGTGCCAGCAGCTTGGGGGAGGGCACCATATATTTT; cdr3_aa: CASSLGEGTIYF
d_call: -; clone_size: -; j_call: TRBJ2-1; v_call: TRBV21-1; cdr3_nt: TGTGCCAGTCCCCCCGAAGGCGGGAGCCCCTACAATGAGCAGTTCTTC; cdr3_aa: CASPPEGGSPYNEQFF
d_call: -; clone_size: -; j_call: TRBJ2-7; v_call: TRBV6-1; cdr3_nt: TGTGCCAGCAGTCTACCACAGGGCGCCATAGGCGAGCAGTACTTC; cdr3_aa: CASSLPQGAIGEQYF
d_call: -; clone_size: -; j_call: TRBJ2-7; v_call: TRBV10-1; cdr3_nt: TGCGCCAGCAGTGAGTCAGCTAGCGATGCCTACGAGCAGTACTTC; cdr3_aa: CASSESASDAYEQYF
d_call: -; clone_size: once; j_call: TRBJ1-1; v_call: TRBV28; cdr3_nt: TGTGCCAGCGAGTCGAACACTGAAGCTTTCTTT; cdr3_aa: CASESNTEAFF
d_call: TRBD2; clone_size: -; j_call: TRBJ2-5; v_call: TRBV9; cdr3_nt: TGTGCCAGCAGCGTAGGTAGCGGGCTGGCAGAGACCCAGTACTTC; cdr3_aa: CASSVGSGLAETQYF
d_call: TRBD2; clone_size: -; j_call: TRBJ2-7; v_call: TRBV7-8; cdr3_nt: TGTGCCAGCAGCTTACCTAGCGGGAACGACGAGCAGTACTTC; cdr3_aa: CASSLPSGNDEQYF
d_call: -; clone_size: once; j_call: TRBJ2-7; v_call: TRBV2; cdr3_nt: TGTGCCAGCAGTGGACAGGCTGTGACCTACGAGCAGTACTTC; cdr3_aa: CASSGQAVTYEQYF
d_call: -; clone_size: -; j_call: TRBJ1-1; v_call: TRBV11-2; cdr3_nt: TGTGCCAGCAGCTTAATGGGGGGCACTGAAGCTTTCTTT; cdr3_aa: CASSLMGGTEAFF
d_call: TRBD2; clone_size: few; j_call: TRBJ2-1; v_call: TRBV29-1; cdr3_nt: TGCAGCGTTAGGGCTAGCGGGAGGAAAGGTGAGCAGTTCTTC; cdr3_aa: CSVRASGRKGEQFF
d_call: TRBD1; clone_size: few; j_call: TRBJ1-1; v_call: TRBV5-6; cdr3_nt: TGTGCCAGCAGCCCGGGACAGCGGCCTGAAGCTTTCTTT; cdr3_aa: CASSPGQRPEAFF
d_call: -; clone_size: -; j_call: TRBJ1-1; v_call: TRBV5-4; cdr3_nt: TGTGCCAGCAGCCCTCATCCGGGGAACACTGAAGCTTTCTTT; cdr3_aa: CASSPHPGNTEAFF
d_call: -; clone_size: -; j_call: TRBJ1-2; v_call: TRBV7-9; cdr3_nt: TGTGCCAGCAGCTTGGTACCCGACAGGACCTATGGCTACACCTTC; cdr3_aa: CASSLVPDRTYGYTF
d_call: TRBD1; clone_size: few; j_call: TRBJ1-2; v_call: TRBV28; cdr3_nt: TGTGCCAGCGCTCGAACAGGGGATTTTAGCTATGGCTACACCTTC; cdr3_aa: CASARTGDFSYGYTF
d_call: -; clone_size: -; j_call: TRBJ1-1; v_call: TRBV18; cdr3_nt: TGTGCCAGCTCACCATCCAAGAACACTGAAGCTTTCTTT; cdr3_aa: CASSPSKNTEAFF
d_call: TRBD1; clone_size: -; j_call: TRBJ1-3; v_call: TRBV5-1; cdr3_nt: TGCGCCAGCAGCGCGGGGACAGGGGACATCCTACCGGGAGGAAACACCATATATTTT; cdr3_aa: CASSAGTGDILPGGNTIYF
d_call: TRBD1; clone_size: -; j_call: TRBJ2-6; v_call: TRBV7-9; cdr3_nt: TGTGCCAACATGAACTGGACAGGGGGAAACGTCCTGACTTTC; cdr3_aa: CANMNWTGGNVLTF
d_call: -; clone_size: -; j_call: TRBJ2-5; v_call: TRBV7-9; cdr3_nt: TGTGCCAGCAGCTTAGACAGGGTAAAAGAGACCCAGTACTTC; cdr3_aa: CASSLDRVKETQYF
d_call: TRBD1; clone_size: -; j_call: TRBJ1-1; v_call: TRBV5-1; cdr3_nt: TGCGCCAGCAGCTTGGGAGGGGGCGCGAACACTGAAGCTTTCTTT; cdr3_aa: CASSLGGGANTEAFF
d_call: TRBD2; clone_size: few; j_call: TRBJ2-5; v_call: TRBV7-2; cdr3_nt: TGTGCCAGCAGCTACGGAACCGGGAGGGGCGGAGAGACCCAGTACTTC; cdr3_aa: CASSYGTGRGGETQYF
d_call: -; clone_size: -; j_call: TRBJ2-2; v_call: TRBV11-2; cdr3_nt: TGTGCCAGCAGCTTAGGACAACCAGGGAACATCGGGGAGCTGTTTTTT; cdr3_aa: CASSLGQPGNIGELFF
d_call: -; clone_size: -; j_call: TRBJ1-2; v_call: TRBV5-1; cdr3_nt: TGCGCCAGCAGCCACGGACTCCAGAATGGCTATACCTTC; cdr3_aa: CASSHGLQNGYTF
d_call: TRBD2; clone_size: -; j_call: TRBJ2-7; v_call: TRBV5-6; cdr3_nt: TGTGCCAGCAGCTTTCAAGCTAGCGGGAGGTACGAGCAGTACTTC; cdr3_aa: CASSFQASGRYEQYF
d_call: TRBD2; clone_size: -; j_call: TRBJ2-3; v_call: TRBV23-1; cdr3_nt: TGCGCCAGCAGTCAATCGAGTCATCTAGCGGGAGACGAGGGGACAGATACGCAGTATTTT; cdr3_aa: CASSQSSHLAGDEGTDTQYF
d_call: TRBD1; clone_size: -; j_call: TRBJ1-5; v_call: TRBV27; cdr3_nt: TGTGCCAGCAGTGACAGGGATGGCAATCAGCCCCAGCATTTT; cdr3_aa: CASSDRDGNQPQHF
d_call: TRBD2; clone_size: -; j_call: TRBJ2-2; v_call: TRBV4-1; cdr3_nt: TGCGCCAGCAGCCACCTGGGACTAGCGGGAGGGCCGGACACCGGGGAGCTGTTTTTT; cdr3_aa: CASSHLGLAGGPDTGELFF
d_call: -; clone_size: -; j_call: TRBJ1-2; v_call: TRBV19; cdr3_nt: TGTGCCAGTAGTATCAGGAGCAGGGGAAACTATGGCTACACCTTC; cdr3_aa: CASSIRSRGNYGYTF
d_call: TRBD1; clone_size: -; j_call: TRBJ1-6; v_call: TRBV27; cdr3_nt: TGTGCCAGCAGTTTCCGGGACAGGGTTTCACCCCTCCACTTT; cdr3_aa: CASSFRDRVSPLHF